This T cell receptor beta chain originates from a study of OX40 agonist ivuxolimab in advanced cancers. Produced via immunoSEQ multiplex PCR; TCRdb's table is partial and in-frame only. The data show about 20,000 clones, about 86% seen once. The germline V gene has CDR1 LNHDA and CDR2 SQIVND (reference sequence). The CDR3 loop spans 15 amino acids. The V segment lost 3 bases and the J segment 3 bases; nucleotides outside the gene matches: 4. Autoimmune disease history or systemic immunosuppression meant exclusion. The source is an adult with an advanced solid tumor such as melanoma, head and neck, liver or kidney cancer. The chain joins TRBV19 to TRBJ1-5; 8 bases map to TRBD1. The source was CD4+ or CD8+ T cells sorted from blood, collected in a trial of the OX40 agonist ivuxolimab. CDR3: CASSIGQGVNQPQHF. CDR3 nucleotides: TGTGCCAGTAGTATCGGACAGGGAGTCAATCAGCCCCAGCATTTT.